Presented here are 3 T cell receptor beta chains from one specimen sequenced in a study of T cells in Graves' hyperthyroidism and ophthalmopathy. There were TCR beta CDR3 regions amplified from RNA transcripts. First-round RT-PCR with HTBI primers amplified the TCR CDR3 region. TCRdb used MiXCR to reprocess the multiplex PCR reads, holding one entry per CDR3 protein. The table includes about 200,000 distinct CDR3 sequences, approximately 17% detected once. The sequenced sample was blood. These TCRs come from a man aged 50 or older with Graves' hyperthyroidism.

The chain joins TRBV20-1 to TRBJ2-6, with 8 positions matching TRBD1. CDR1 DFQATT and CDR2 SNEGSKA come from the germline V gene (reference sequence). CDR3 length: 18 residues. The J segment lost 0 bases and the V segment lost 3 bases, leaving 10 bases of the junction unmatched. CDR3 loop: CSARNRDRGASGANVLTF. The CDR3 nucleotides read TGCAGTGCTAGGAACCGCGACAGGGGCGCCTCTGGGGCCAACGTCCTGACTTTC.

Ten or more counts support this clonotype. The CDR3 DNA follows: TGTGCCAGCAGTTTGGGCAGGGAACCCTACGAGCAGTACTTC. Protein product: CASSLGREPYEQYF. The chain uses TRBV27 and TRBJ2-7; D is perhaps TRBD1 (5 bases). Deletions cut 3 bases from V and 2 bases from J, with 11 bases between. The CDR3 length is 14 residues. Germline lookup yields CDR1 MNHEY and CDR2 SMNVEV (reference sequence).

The V gene is TRBV20-1, the J gene TRBJ2-3, with 8 bases lining up with TRBD2. The trim removed 0 bases at V and 6 bases at J, leaving 8 bases unmatched. This CDR3 contains 15 residues. Germline V gene lookup returns CDR1 DFQATT and CDR2 SNEGSKA (reference sequence). CDR3 protein: CSARDLSGSGDTQYF. The CDR3 region has the DNA TGCAGTGCTAGAGATCTCAGCGGGAGTGGTGATACGCAGTATTTT.